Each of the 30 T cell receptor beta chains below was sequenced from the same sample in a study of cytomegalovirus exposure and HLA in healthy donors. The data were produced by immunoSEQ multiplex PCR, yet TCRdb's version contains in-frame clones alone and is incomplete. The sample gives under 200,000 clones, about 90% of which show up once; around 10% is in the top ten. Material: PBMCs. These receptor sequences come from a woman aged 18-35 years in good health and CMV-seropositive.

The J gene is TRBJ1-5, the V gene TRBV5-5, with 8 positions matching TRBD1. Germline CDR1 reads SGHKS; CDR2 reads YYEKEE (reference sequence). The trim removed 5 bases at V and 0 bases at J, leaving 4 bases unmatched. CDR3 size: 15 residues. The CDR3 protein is CASSLTGDSNQPQHF. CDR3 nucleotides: TGTGCCAGCAGTTTGACAGGGGATAGCAATCAGCCCCAGCATTTT.

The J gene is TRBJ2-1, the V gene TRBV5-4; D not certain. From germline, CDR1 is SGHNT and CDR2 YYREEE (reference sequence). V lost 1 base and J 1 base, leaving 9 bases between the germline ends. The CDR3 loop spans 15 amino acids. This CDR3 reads CASSLSTNSYNEQFF. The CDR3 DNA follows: TGTGCCAGCAGCTTGAGCACTAATTCCTACAATGAGCAGTTCTTC.

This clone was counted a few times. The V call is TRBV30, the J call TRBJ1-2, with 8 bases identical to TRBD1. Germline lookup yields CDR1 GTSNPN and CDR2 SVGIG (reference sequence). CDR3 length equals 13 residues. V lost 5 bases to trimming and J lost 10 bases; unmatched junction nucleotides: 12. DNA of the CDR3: TGTGCCTGGTCAGACAGGGGCGCTGGTCTCTACACCTTC. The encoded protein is CAWSDRGAGLYTF. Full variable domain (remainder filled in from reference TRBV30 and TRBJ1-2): SQTIHQWPATLVQPVGSPLSLECTVEGTSNPNLYWYRQAAGRGLQLLFYSVGIGQISSEVPQNLSASRPQDRQFILSSKKLLLSDSGFYLCAWSDRGAGLYTFGSGTRLTVV.

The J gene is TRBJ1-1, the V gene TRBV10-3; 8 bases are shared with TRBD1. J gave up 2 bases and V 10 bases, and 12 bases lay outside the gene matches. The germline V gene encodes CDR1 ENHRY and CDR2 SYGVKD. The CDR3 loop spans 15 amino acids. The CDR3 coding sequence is TGTGCCACCGAACCAGCGGACAGGGTCAACACTGAAGCTTTCTTT. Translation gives CATEPADRVNTEAFF.

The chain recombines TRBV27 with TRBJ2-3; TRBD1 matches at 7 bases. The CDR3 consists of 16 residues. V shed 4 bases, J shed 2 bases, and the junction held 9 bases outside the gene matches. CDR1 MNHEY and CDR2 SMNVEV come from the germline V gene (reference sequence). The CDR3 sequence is CASSYRTGVLTDTQYF. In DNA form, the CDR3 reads TGTGCCAGCAGTTACCGGACAGGAGTCCTCACAGATACGCAGTATTTT.

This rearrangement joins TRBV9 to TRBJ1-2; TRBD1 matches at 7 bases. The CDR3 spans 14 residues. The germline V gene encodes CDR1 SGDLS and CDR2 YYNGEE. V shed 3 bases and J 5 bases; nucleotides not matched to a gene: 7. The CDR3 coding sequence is TGTGCCAGCAGCGAGACAGGGAGGAATTATGGCTACACCTTC. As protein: CASSETGRNYGYTF.

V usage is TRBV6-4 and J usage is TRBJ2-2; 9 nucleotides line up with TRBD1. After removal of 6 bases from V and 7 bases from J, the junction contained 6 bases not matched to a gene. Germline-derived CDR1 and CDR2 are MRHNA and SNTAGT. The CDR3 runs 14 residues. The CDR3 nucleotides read TGTGCCAGCAGGATCACAGGGGGCGGCGGGGAGCTGTTTTTT. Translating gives CASRITGGGGELFF.

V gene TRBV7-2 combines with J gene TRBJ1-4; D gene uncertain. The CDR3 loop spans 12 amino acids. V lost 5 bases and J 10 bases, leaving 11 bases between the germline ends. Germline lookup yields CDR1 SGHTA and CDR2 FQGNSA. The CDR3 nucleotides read TGTGCCAGCAGCGCGGTGGTTGGAAAACTGTTTTTT. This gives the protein CASSAVVGKLFF.

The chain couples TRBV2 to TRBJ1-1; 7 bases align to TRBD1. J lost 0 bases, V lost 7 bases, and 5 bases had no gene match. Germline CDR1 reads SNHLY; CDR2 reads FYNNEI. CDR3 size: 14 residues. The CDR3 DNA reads TGTGCCAGCACCTCGGGACAGATGAACACTGAAGCTTTCTTT. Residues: CASTSGQMNTEAFF.

In DNA, the CDR3 is TGTGCCAGCAGATTGAGCGGAGGAGGGGAGACCCAGTACTTC. It codes for CASRLSGGGETQYF. The chain employs TRBV7-2 and TRBJ2-5, with D perhaps TRBD2 (6 bases). Trimming took 6 bases from V and 5 from J, leaving 16 bases between them. CDR1 is SGHTA, CDR2 FQGNSA, per germline. The CDR3 runs 14 residues.

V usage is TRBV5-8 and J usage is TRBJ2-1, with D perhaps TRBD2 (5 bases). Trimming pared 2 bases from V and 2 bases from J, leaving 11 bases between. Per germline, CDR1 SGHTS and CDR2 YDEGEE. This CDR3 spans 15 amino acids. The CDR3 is CASSFIGEPYNEQFF. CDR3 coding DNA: TGTGCCAGCAGCTTTATCGGGGAACCCTACAATGAGCAGTTCTTC.

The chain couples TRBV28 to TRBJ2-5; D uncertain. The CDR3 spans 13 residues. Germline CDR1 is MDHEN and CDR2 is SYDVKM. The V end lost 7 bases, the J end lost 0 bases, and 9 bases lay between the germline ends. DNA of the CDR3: TGTGCCAGCACCCCCCCGTACCAAGAGACCCAGTACTTC. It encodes CASTPPYQETQYF.

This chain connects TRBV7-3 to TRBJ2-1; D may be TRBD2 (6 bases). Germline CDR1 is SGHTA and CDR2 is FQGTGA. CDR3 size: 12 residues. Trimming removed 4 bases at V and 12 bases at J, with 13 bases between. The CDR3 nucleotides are TGTGCCAGCAGCTCACGTCGGGGGTCGCAGTTCTTC. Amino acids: CASSSRRGSQFF.

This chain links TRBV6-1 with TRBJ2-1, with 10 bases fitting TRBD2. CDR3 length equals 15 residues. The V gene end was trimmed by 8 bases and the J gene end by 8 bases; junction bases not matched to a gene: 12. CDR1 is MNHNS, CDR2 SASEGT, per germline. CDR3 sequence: CASFMVGTSVYEQFF. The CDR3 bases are TGTGCCAGCTTTATGGTTGGGACTAGCGTGTATGAGCAGTTCTTC.

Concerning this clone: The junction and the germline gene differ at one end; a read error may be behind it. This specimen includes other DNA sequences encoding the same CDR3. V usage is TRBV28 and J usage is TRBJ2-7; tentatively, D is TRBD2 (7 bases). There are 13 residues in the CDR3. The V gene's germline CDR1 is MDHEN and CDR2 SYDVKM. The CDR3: CASSLRPTGGQYF. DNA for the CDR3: TGTGCCAGCAGTCTTAGACCGACCGGGGGGCAGTACTTT.

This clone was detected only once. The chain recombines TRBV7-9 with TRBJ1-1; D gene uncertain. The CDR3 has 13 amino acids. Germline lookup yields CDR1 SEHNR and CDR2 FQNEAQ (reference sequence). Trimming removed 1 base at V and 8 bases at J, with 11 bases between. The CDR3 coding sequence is TGTGCCAGCAGCTTAGTCTCGGAACTAGAAGCTTTCTTT. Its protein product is CASSLVSELEAFF.

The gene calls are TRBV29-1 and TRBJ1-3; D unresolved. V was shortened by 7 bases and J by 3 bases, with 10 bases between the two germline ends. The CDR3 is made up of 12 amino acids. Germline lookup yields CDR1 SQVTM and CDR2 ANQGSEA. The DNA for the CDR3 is TGCAGCGGATTGACGGGTGGAAACACCATATATTTT. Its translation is CSGLTGGNTIYF. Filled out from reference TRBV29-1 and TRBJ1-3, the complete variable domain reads SAVISQKPSRDICQRGTSLTIQCQVDSQVTMMFWYRQQPGQSLTLIATANQGSEATYESGFVIDKFPISRPNLTFSTLTVSNMSPEDSSIYLCSGLTGGNTIYFGEGSWLTVV.

The CDR3 sequence: CASSRVRGTEAFF. The CDR3 DNA reads TGTGCCAGCAGCCGTGTCAGGGGGACTGAAGCTTTCTTT. This chain uses TRBV14 with TRBJ1-1; 7 bases match TRBD1. The CDR3 runs to 13 residues. Looked up from germline, CDR1 is SGHDN and CDR2 is FVKESK. V trimming: 4 bases; J trimming: 5 bases; junction bases outside the gene matches: 4. The full variable domain, rest sourced from reference TRBV14 and TRBJ1-1, is EAGVTQFPSHSVIEKGQTVTLRCDPISGHDNLYWYRRVMGKEIKFLLHFVKESKQDESGMPNNRFLAERTGGTYSTLKVQPAELEDSGVYFCASSRVRGTEAFFGQGTRLTVV.

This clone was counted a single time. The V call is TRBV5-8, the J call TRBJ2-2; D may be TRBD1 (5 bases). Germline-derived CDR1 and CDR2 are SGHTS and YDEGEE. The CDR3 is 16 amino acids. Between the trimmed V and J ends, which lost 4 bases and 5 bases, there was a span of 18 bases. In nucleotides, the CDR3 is TGTGCCAGCAGCGAACGCGGACAAAAGGGGACCGGGGAGCTGTTTTTT. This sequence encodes CASSERGQKGTGELFF.

CDR3 sequence (DNA): TGTGCCAGCAGTTGGGAGGGGGGTATCCAAGAGACCCAGTACTTC. This encodes CASSWEGGIQETQYF. The chain couples TRBV5-4 to TRBJ2-5; D is possibly TRBD2 (7 bases). V lost 5 bases and J 1 base, leaving 15 bases between the germline ends. The CDR3 is made up of 15 amino acids. Germline V gene data show CDR1 as SGHNT and CDR2 as YYREEE (reference sequence).

The CDR3 here is CASSPPGRMGTQYF. As DNA, the CDR3 is TGCGCCAGCAGCCCCCCTGGGAGGATGGGGACCCAGTACTTC. The chain has TRBV5-1 and TRBJ2-5, with D maybe TRBD2 (6 bases). Trimming took off 4 bases at V and 7 bases at J, with 17 bases between the two ends. Germline V gene lookup returns CDR1 SGHRS and CDR2 YFSETQ. The CDR3 runs 14 residues.

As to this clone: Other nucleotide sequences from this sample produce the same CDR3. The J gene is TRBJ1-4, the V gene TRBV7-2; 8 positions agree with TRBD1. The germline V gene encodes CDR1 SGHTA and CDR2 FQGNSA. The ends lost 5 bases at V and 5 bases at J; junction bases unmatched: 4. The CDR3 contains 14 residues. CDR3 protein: CASSLDRGNEKLFF. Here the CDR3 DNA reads TGTGCCAGCAGCCTTGACAGGGGCAATGAAAAACTGTTTTTT.

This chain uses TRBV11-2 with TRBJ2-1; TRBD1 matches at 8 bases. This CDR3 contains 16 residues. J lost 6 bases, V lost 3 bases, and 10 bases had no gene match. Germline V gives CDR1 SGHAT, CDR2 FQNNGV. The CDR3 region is CASSFKPVTGGNEQFF. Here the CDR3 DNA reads TGTGCCAGCAGCTTCAAACCTGTTACAGGGGGCAATGAGCAGTTCTTC.

For the CDR3, the DNA is TGTGCCAGCAGCTCCCACACGGCAGCGGGAGTTAACAATGAGCAGTTCTTC. Protein: CASSSHTAAGVNNEQFF. The rearrangement uses TRBV7-3 and TRBJ2-1, with TRBD2 matching 8 bases. The V gene end was trimmed by 4 bases and the J gene end by 5 bases; junction bases not matched to a gene: 13. The length of the CDR3 is 17 residues. The V gene's germline CDR1 is SGHTA and CDR2 FQGTGA. The full variable domain, with the rest looked up from reference TRBV7-3 and TRBJ2-1, is GAGVSQTPSNKVTEKGKYVELRCDPISGHTALYWYRQSLGQGPEFLIYFQGTGAADDSGLPNDRFFAVRPEGSVSTLKIQRTERGDSAVYLCASSSHTAAGVNNEQFFGPGTRLTVL.

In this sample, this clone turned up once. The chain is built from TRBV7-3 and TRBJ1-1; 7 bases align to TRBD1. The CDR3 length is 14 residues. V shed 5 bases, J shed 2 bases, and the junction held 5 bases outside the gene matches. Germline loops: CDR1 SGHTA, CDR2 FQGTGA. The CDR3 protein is CASSLGQVNTEAFF. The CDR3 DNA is TGTGCCAGCAGCCTCGGACAGGTTAACACTGAAGCTTTCTTT.

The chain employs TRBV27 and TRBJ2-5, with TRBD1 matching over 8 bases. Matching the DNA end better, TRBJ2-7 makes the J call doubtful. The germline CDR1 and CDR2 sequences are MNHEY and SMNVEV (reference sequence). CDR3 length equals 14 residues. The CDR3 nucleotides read TGTGCCAGCAGTACCTCGGACAGGGTTCGCGAGCAGTACTTC. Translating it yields CASSTSDRVREQYF.

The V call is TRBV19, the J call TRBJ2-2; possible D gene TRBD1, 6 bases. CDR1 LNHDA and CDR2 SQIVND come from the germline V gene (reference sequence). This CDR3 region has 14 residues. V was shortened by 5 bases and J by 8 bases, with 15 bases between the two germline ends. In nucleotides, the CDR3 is TGTGCCAGTAGTTACCGACAGGCGCGGGGGGAGCTGTTTTTT. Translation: CASSYRQARGELFF.

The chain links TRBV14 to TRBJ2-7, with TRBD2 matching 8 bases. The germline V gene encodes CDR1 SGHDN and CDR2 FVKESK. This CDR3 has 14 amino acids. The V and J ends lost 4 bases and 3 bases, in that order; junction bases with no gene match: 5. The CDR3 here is CASSPTSGYYEQYF. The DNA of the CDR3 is TGTGCCAGCAGCCCTACTAGCGGTTACTACGAGCAGTACTTC.

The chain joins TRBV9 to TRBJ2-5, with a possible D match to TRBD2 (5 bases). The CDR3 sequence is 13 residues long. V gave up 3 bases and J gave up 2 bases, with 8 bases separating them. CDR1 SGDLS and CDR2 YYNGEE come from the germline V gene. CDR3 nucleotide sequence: TGTGCCAGCAGCGCTGGACTGCAAGAGACCCAGTACTTC. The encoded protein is CASSAGLQETQYF.

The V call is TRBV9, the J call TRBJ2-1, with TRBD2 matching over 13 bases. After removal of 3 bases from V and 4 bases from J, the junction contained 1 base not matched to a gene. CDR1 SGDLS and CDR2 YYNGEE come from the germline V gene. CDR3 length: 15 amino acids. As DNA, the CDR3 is TGTGCCAGCAGCGAACTAGCGGGAGGGTACAATGAGCAGTTCTTC. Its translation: CASSELAGGYNEQFF. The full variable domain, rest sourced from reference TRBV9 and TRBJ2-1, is DSGVTQTPKHLITATGQRVTLRCSPRSGDLSVYWYQQSLDQGLQFLIQYYNGEERAKGNILERFSAQQFPDLHSELNLSSLELGDSALYFCASSELAGGYNEQFFGPGTRLTVL.